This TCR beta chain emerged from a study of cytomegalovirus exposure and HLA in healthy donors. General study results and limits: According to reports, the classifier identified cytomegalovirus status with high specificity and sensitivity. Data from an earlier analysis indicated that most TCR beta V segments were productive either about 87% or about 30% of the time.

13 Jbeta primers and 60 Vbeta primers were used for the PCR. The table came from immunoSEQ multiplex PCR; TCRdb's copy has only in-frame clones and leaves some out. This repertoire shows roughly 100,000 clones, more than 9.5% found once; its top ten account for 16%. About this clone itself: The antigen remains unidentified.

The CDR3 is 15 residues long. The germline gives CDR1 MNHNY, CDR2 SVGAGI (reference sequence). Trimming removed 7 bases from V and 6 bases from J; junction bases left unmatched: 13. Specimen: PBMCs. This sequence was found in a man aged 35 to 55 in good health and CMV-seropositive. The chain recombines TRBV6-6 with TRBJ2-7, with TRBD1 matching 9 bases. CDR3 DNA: TGTGCCAGCAACTCACAGGGGGCCTCCCGGGGCGAGCAGTACTTC. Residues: CASNSQGASRGEQYF.